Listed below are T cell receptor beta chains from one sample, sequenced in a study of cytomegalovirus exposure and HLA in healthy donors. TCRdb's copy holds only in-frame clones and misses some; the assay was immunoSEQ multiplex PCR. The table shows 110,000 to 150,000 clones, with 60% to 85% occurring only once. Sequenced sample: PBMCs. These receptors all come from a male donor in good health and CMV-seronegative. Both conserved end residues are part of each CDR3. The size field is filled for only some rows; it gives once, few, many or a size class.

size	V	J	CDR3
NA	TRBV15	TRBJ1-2	CATSKVRRDYGYTF
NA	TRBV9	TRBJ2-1	CASSVEGLAGGYNEQFF
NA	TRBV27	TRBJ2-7	CASSITGSFYEQYF
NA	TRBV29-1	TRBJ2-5	CSVEGQGVIETQYF
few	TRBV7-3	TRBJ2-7	CASSFRGGFEQYF
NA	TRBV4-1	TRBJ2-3	CASSPTSGGARATQYF
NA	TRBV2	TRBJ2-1	CASSVLAGVDQFF
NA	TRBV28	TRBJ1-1	CASSSRGMNTEAFF
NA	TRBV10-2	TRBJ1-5	CASRSRGNSNQPQHF
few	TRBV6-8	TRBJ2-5	CASSYDQGSWETQYF
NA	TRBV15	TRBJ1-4	CATSRDKFLEKLFF
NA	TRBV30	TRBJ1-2	CAWSSGGCGYTF
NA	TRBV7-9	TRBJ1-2	CASSLGGYINYGYTF
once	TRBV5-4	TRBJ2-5	CASSSYASGQETQYF
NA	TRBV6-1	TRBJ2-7	CASSEVGQIYEQYF
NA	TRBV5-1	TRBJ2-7	CASSFSSGTAPSYEQYF
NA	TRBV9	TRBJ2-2	CASSVGLAGGTGELFF
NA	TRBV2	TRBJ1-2	CAQLTRPPGQGLFRYGYTF
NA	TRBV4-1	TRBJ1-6	CASSLETGLLHF
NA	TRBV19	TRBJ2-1	CASSPLAGKDNEQFF
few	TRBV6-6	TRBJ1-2	CAAEGYTF